Listed below are T cell receptor beta chains from one sample, sequenced in a study of beta chain features in type 1 diabetes. Libraries were prepared by immunoSEQ multiplex PCR; TCRdb keeps only in-frame clonotypes and omits some of them. The sample lists some 170,000 clones; 63% were seen once. The sample consisted of naive CD4+ T cells from blood. These receptors were taken from a man in his thirties or forties with type 1 diabetes. Both conserved end residues are part of each CDR3. The order of the fields is J gene, CDR3 length, V gene, D gene, clone size, CDR3 protein, CDR3 DNA. The D gene is left open where the match is weak. For some rows the clone size is stated as once, few or many, or as a class when expanded; others skip it.

J: TRBJ2-7; length: 14; V: TRBV5-6; D: NA; size: NA; CDR3: CASSWWGRGYEQYF; DNA: TGTGCCAGCAGCTGGTGGGGCAGGGGCTACGAGCAGTACTTC
J: TRBJ1-6; length: 15; V: TRBV12-5; D: TRBD1; size: once; CDR3: CASGSGTEYNSPLHF; DNA: TGTGCTAGTGGTTCGGGGACAGAGTATAATTCACCCCTCCACTTT
J: TRBJ1-3; length: 13; V: TRBV4-3; D: NA; size: few; CDR3: CASSQDFGNTIYF; DNA: TGCGCCAGCAGCCAAGATTTCGGAAACACCATATATTTT
J: TRBJ2-2; length: 13; V: TRBV29-1; D: NA; size: once; CDR3: CSVEQGNTGELFF; DNA: TGCAGCGTTGAACAGGGGAACACCGGGGAGCTGTTTTTT
J: TRBJ1-4; length: 11; V: TRBV30; D: NA; size: once; CDR3: CAWNVGEKLFF; DNA: TGTGCCTGGAATGTTGGTGAAAAACTGTTTTTT
J: TRBJ2-2; length: 15; V: TRBV2; D: NA; size: few; CDR3: CASSEDVWETGELFF; DNA: TGTGCCAGCAGTGAAGATGTATGGGAGACCGGGGAGCTGTTTTTT
J: TRBJ2-1; length: 16; V: TRBV5-8; D: NA; size: few; CDR3: CASSLEDGSFDNEQFF; DNA: TGTGCCAGCAGCTTGGAGGACGGGAGTTTTGACAATGAGCAGTTCTTC
J: TRBJ2-3; length: 15; V: TRBV6-5; D: TRBD2; size: NA; CDR3: CASSYRLAGPDTQYF; DNA: TGTGCCAGCAGTTACCGGCTAGCGGGGCCAGATACGCAGTATTTT
J: TRBJ1-4; length: 13; V: TRBV18; D: TRBD1; size: few; CDR3: CASSPGQFEKLFF; DNA: TGTGCCAGCTCACCGGGACAGTTTGAAAAACTGTTTTTT
J: TRBJ2-4; length: 17; V: TRBV4-1; D: NA; size: NA; CDR3: CASSQDEMTSIGNIQYF; DNA: TGCGCCAGCAGCCAAGATGAGATGACAAGCATCGGAAACATTCAGTACTTC
J: TRBJ1-1; length: 17; V: TRBV14; D: TRBD1; size: few; CDR3: CASSRGGQGGVNTEAFF; DNA: TGTGCCAGCAGCCGAGGTGGACAGGGCGGGGTGAACACTGAAGCTTTCTTT
J: TRBJ2-1; length: 12; V: TRBV7-9; D: TRBD2; size: NA; CDR3: CASSPGLADWFF; DNA: TGTGCCAGCAGCCCGGGACTAGCGGATTGGTTCTTC
J: TRBJ2-1; length: 17; V: TRBV7-9; D: TRBD2; size: NA; CDR3: CASSLLARTSGYNEQFF; DNA: TGTGCCAGCAGCTTACTGGCGCGGACTAGCGGCTACAATGAGCAGTTCTTC
J: TRBJ2-3; length: 14; V: TRBV14; D: NA; size: NA; CDR3: CASSSIRGTDTQYF; DNA: TGTGCCAGCAGCTCGATCCGGGGGACAGATACGCAGTATTTT
J: TRBJ2-1; length: 15; V: TRBV27; D: NA; size: once; CDR3: CASSPGWSSYNEQFF; DNA: TGTGCCAGCAGTCCCGGTTGGAGCTCCTACAATGAGCAGTTCTTC
J: TRBJ1-2; length: 10; V: TRBV29-1; D: NA; size: NA; CDR3: CSGAGDGYTF; DNA: TGCAGCGGGGCAGGGGATGGCTACACCTTC
J: TRBJ2-1; length: 14; V: TRBV2; D: NA; size: few; CDR3: CASSDDGSYNEQFF; DNA: TGTGCCAGCAGTGATGACGGCTCCTACAATGAGCAGTTCTTC
J: TRBJ2-5; length: 10; V: TRBV30; D: NA; size: NA; CDR3: CAWSAETQYF; DNA: TGTGCCTGGAGTGCGGAGACCCAGTACTTC
J: TRBJ2-3; length: 14; V: TRBV11-3; D: TRBD1; size: NA; CDR3: CASSPGGSTDTQYF; DNA: TGTGCCAGCAGCCCAGGGGGTAGCACAGATACGCAGTATTTT
J: TRBJ1-2; length: 12; V: TRBV2; D: NA; size: NA; CDR3: CASSQTNYGYTF; DNA: TGTGCCAGCAGTCAGACTAACTATGGCTACACCTTC
J: TRBJ2-7; length: 11; V: TRBV29-1; D: NA; size: NA; CDR3: CSVADSYEQYF; DNA: TGCAGCGTTGCCGACTCCTACGAGCAGTACTTC
J: TRBJ2-1; length: 13; V: TRBV30; D: NA; size: NA; CDR3: CAWSLSSYNEQFF; DNA: TGTGCCTGGAGTTTAAGCTCCTACAATGAGCAGTTCTTC
J: TRBJ2-7; length: 13; V: TRBV7-2; D: TRBD1; size: NA; CDR3: CASSVDRGREQYF; DNA: TGTGCCAGCAGCGTAGACAGGGGGCGCGAGCAGTACTTC
J: TRBJ2-2; length: 15; V: TRBV9; D: NA; size: NA; CDR3: CASSVSPTGTGELFF; DNA: TGTGCCAGCAGCGTAAGCCCAACGGGCACCGGGGAGCTGTTTTTT
J: TRBJ2-1; length: 14; V: TRBV9; D: NA; size: NA; CDR3: CASSPRPVWDEQFF; DNA: TGTGCCAGCAGCCCCAGGCCAGTTTGGGATGAGCAGTTCTTC
J: TRBJ2-3; length: 14; V: TRBV9; D: NA; size: few; CDR3: CASSVEAQQDTQYF; DNA: TGTGCCAGCAGCGTAGAGGCTCAACAGGATACGCAGTATTTT
J: TRBJ2-7; length: 14; V: TRBV9; D: NA; size: NA; CDR3: CASSVGPRRDEQYF; DNA: TGTGCCAGCAGCGTAGGGCCGAGGAGGGACGAGCAGTACTTC